A single sample is the source of the 9 T cell receptor beta chains below, sequenced in a study of T cell changes during pregnancy in multiple sclerosis (dated by TCRdb to 2018 to 2020). Library preparation used the immunoSEQ multiplex PCR assay. Entries here come from immuneACCESS through TCRdb and include only in-frame sequences with V and J called. Some clones fail to appear in such tables; in the studies checked, an unresolved V gene covers under half of the shortfall, and the cause of the remainder is unknown. This sample comprises 50,000 to 70,000 clones, around 91% of them detected only once. Clones ranked in the top ten supply 1% to 1.5% of the sample. The input for sequencing was peripheral blood, taken after pregnancy. These receptors were taken from a female donor in good health, enrolled as a control in a pregnancy study.

The rearrangement uses TRBV18 and TRBJ2-5; no clear D gene. The V and J ends lost 4 bases and 1 base respectively, with 7 bases between them. The CDR3 consists of 13 residues. Germline assignment: CDR1 KGHSH and CDR2 LQKENI. The CDR3 region is CASSQNSQETQYF. DNA of the CDR3: TGTGCCAGCTCACAGAACAGCCAAGAGACCCAGTACTTC.

CDR3 in amino acids: CASSVASARTDTQYF. CDR3 nucleotides: TGTGCCAGCAGCGTTGCTAGCGCGCGCACAGATACGCAGTATTTT. This chain connects TRBV7-2 to TRBJ2-3; D is perhaps TRBD2 (6 bases). Per the germline V gene, CDR1 is SGHTA and CDR2 is FQGNSA. Deletions cut 5 bases from V and 1 base from J, with 13 bases between. CDR3 size: 15 residues.

This chain uses TRBV7-6 with TRBJ2-2, with 9 nucleotides matching TRBD2. The CDR3 length is 16 residues. Germline CDR1 SGHVS, CDR2 FNYEAQ. Trimming took 1 base from V and 7 from J; bases not matched to a gene: 7. The CDR3: CASSLGGGGFGGELFF. In DNA, the CDR3 is TGTGCCAGCAGCTTAGGCGGGGGGGGCTTCGGCGGGGAGCTGTTTTTT.

V usage is TRBV4-2 and J usage is TRBJ1-4, with 9 bases that match TRBD1. The ends lost 0 bases at V and 2 bases at J; junction bases unmatched: 4. Germline CDR1 LGHNA, CDR2 YNFKEQ. CDR3 size: 17 residues. The CDR3 sequence: CASSQEGTGRTNEKLFF. The DNA for the CDR3 is TGTGCCAGCAGCCAAGAAGGGACAGGGCGGACTAATGAAAAACTGTTTTTT.

This chain links TRBV27 with TRBJ2-7; 8 nucleotides line up with TRBD1. J was trimmed by 5 bases and V by 2 bases; bases with no gene match: 14. Per germline, CDR1 MNHEY and CDR2 SMNVEV (reference sequence). This CDR3 region has 17 residues. CDR3 in amino acids: CASSLKVPGQGFNEQYF. In nucleotides, the CDR3 is TGTGCCAGCAGTTTAAAGGTCCCCGGACAGGGCTTCAACGAGCAGTACTTC.

This sequence joins TRBV11-2 and TRBJ1-3, with 8 nucleotides matching TRBD1. Germline V gene sequence: CDR1 SGHAT, CDR2 FQNNGV. This CDR3 is 14 amino acids long. With 6 bases clipped from V and 4 bases from J, the junction kept 5 bases outside the gene matches. The CDR3 loop is CASRMTGDGNTIYF. The CDR3 nucleotides read TGTGCCAGCAGGATGACAGGGGACGGAAACACCATATATTTT.

V is TRBV11-2 and J is TRBJ1-1; D is uncertain. Germline lookup yields CDR1 SGHAT and CDR2 FQNNGV. Deletions cut 3 bases from V and 0 bases from J, with 14 bases between. The CDR3 is made up of 16 amino acids. The CDR3 here is CASSLLDVSLNTEAFF. CDR3 bases: TGTGCCAGCAGCTTGCTAGATGTGTCACTGAACACTGAAGCTTTCTTT.

In its sample, this clone was seen once. The rearrangement links TRBV7-2 to TRBJ2-1, with TRBD1 matching over 8 bases. The junction had 0 bases not matched to a gene; V was cut back by 6 bases and J by 14 bases. Germline loops: CDR1 SGHTA, CDR2 FQGNSA. This CDR3 has 9 residues. This CDR3 is CASRQGEFF. In DNA form, the CDR3 reads TGTGCCAGCAGACAGGGGGAGTTCTTC.

This chain uses TRBV7-2 with TRBJ2-1, with TRBD1 as a possible D gene (6 bases). The V gene's germline CDR1 is SGHTA and CDR2 FQGNSA. CDR3 length: 16 amino acids. Trimming cost V 0 bases and J 4 bases, with 13 bases left between them. CDR3 DNA: TGTGCCAGCAGCTTAGCTGGGTCAGGGGTTTACAATGAGCAGTTCTTC. Amino acids: CASSLAGSGVYNEQFF.